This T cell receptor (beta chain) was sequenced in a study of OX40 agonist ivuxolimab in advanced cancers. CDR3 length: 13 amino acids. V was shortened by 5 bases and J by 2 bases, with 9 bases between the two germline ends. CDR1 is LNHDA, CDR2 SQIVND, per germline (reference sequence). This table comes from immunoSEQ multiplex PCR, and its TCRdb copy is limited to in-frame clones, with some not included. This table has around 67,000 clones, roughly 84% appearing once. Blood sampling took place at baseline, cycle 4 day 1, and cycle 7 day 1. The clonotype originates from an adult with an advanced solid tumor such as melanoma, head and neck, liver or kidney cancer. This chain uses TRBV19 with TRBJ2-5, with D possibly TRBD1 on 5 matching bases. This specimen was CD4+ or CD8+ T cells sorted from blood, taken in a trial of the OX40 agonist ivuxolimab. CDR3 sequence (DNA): TGTGCCAGTAGTCCTGGGGCTCAAGAGACCCAGTACTTC. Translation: CASSPGAQETQYF.